Following are 6 T cell receptor beta chains from one sample sequenced in a study of OX40 agonist ivuxolimab in advanced cancers. Produced via immunoSEQ multiplex PCR; TCRdb's table is partial and in-frame only. The sample lists roughly 71,000 clones; approximately 91% were seen once. Material: CD4+ or CD8+ T cells sorted from blood, obtained in a trial of the OX40 agonist ivuxolimab. These receptors all come from an adult with an advanced solid tumor such as melanoma, head and neck, liver or kidney cancer.

This chain links TRBV7-9 with TRBJ1-3; D remains unclear. Germline CDR1 reads SEHNR; CDR2 reads FQNEAQ (reference sequence). The CDR3 has 15 residues. V was trimmed by 3 bases and J by 2 bases, leaving 11 bases between them. As DNA, the CDR3 is TGTGCCAGCAGCTTCGGCTATAATACTGGAAACACCATATATTTT. Its protein product is CASSFGYNTGNTIYF.

V is TRBV7-6 and J is TRBJ2-1, with 7 bases that match TRBD1. V trimming: 4 bases; J trimming: 2 bases; junction bases outside the gene matches: 8. In germline, CDR1 is SGHVS, CDR2 FNYEAQ. The CDR3 runs to 16 residues. The CDR3 is CASSSEQGTPYNEQFF. The CDR3, as DNA: TGTGCCAGCAGCTCCGAACAGGGGACACCCTACAATGAGCAGTTCTTC.

This chain connects TRBV10-2 to TRBJ2-7; TRBD2 aligns across 7 bases. Germline CDR1 is WSHSY and CDR2 is SAAADI. This CDR3 has 14 residues. Germline trimming cut 2 bases from V and 4 bases from J; bases unmatched to any gene: 5. The CDR3 nucleotides are TGCGCCAGCAGTGAGGCGGGAGTCATGTACGAGCAGTACTTC. Amino acids: CASSEAGVMYEQYF.

This chain connects TRBV4-1 to TRBJ2-3; D gene ambiguous. Germline assignment: CDR1 MGHRA and CDR2 YSYEKL. V was clipped by 0 bases and J by 3 bases, with 4 bases between them. There are 13 residues in the CDR3. CDR3 nucleotides: TGCGCCAGCAGCCAAGAGTATACAGATACGCAGTATTTT. This translates into CASSQEYTDTQYF.

The chain is built from TRBV5-6 and TRBJ2-1; no clear D gene. The CDR3 has 13 residues. Germline CDR1 reads SGHDT; CDR2 reads YYEEEE. V lost 0 bases to trimming and J lost 5 bases, with 6 bases between them. The DNA of the CDR3 is TGTGCCAGCAGCTTGGGGGCCGACAATGAGCAGTTCTTC. This codes for CASSLGADNEQFF. The full variable domain, in which reference TRBV5-6 and TRBJ2-1 provide the parts outside the CDR3, is DAGVTQSPTHLIKTRGQQVTLRCSPKSGHDTVSWYQQALGQGPQFIFQYYEEEERQRGNFPDRFSGHQFPNYSSELNVNALLLGDSALYLCASSLGADNEQFFGPGTRLTVL.

This chain connects TRBV6-6 to TRBJ2-1; D possibly corresponds to TRBD2 (5 bases). V lost 7 bases and J 0 bases, leaving 16 bases between the germline ends. The germline V gene encodes CDR1 MNHNY and CDR2 SVGAGI (reference sequence). CDR3 length: 16 amino acids. DNA of the CDR3: TGTGCCAGCATGTACCTTAGCGCAAGCTCCTACAATGAGCAGTTCTTC. Residues: CASMYLSASSYNEQFF.